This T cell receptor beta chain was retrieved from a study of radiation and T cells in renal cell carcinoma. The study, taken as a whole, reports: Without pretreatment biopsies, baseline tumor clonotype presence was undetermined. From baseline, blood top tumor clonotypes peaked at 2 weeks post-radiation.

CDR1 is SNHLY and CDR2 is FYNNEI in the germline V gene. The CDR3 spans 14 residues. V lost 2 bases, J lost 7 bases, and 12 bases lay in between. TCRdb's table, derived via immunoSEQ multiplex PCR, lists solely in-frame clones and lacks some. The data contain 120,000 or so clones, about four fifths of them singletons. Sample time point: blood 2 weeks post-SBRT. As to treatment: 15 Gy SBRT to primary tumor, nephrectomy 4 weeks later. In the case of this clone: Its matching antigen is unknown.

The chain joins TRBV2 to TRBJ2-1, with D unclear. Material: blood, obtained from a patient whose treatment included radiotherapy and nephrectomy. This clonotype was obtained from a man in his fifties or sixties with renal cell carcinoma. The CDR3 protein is CASSERQVSNEQFF. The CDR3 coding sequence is TGTGCCAGCAGTGAACGGCAGGTCAGTAATGAGCAGTTCTTC.